A selection of T cell receptor beta chains follows, all from one sample in a study of cytotoxic CD8 clonotypes in ibrutinib-treated CLL. Here immunoSEQ multiplex PCR was the method, and the copy in TCRdb shows in-frame clones only, minus some. Among fewer than 25,000 clones listed, approximately 80% were seen once. The sample was PBMCs, taken before ibrutinib treatment. The origin of the receptors is a human donor with chronic lymphocytic leukemia. CDR3s leave out the opening cysteine and the closing phenylalanine or tryptophan. Some rows mark clone size as missing; the rest say once, few, many or name a class of expanded clone.

len,v_gene,j_gene,abundance,CDR3aa
14,TRBV27,TRBJ2-3,.,ASTYLAGDLADTQY
12,TRBV7-3,TRBJ1-1,.,ASSPRSGGVEAF
16,TRBV27,TRBJ2-7,.,ASRALGLGGTGTYEQY
11,TRBV19,TRBJ2-3,.,ASTPFGTDTQY
14,TRBV5-5,TRBJ2-4,few,ASSPGWTGAKNIQY
13,TRBV6-5,TRBJ1-3,.,ASSSTGVSGNTIY
13,TRBV19,TRBJ1-2,few,ASTTVGRTNYGYT
10,TRBV7-8,TRBJ1-2,.,ASSLEGYGYT
13,TRBV6-5,TRBJ1-2,.,ASSYSKTDAYGYT
12,TRBV10-3,TRBJ1-5,few,AISESGRDQPQH
12,TRBV19,TRBJ1-2,few,ASSTTGVGYGYT
14,TRBV4-3,TRBJ2-1,.,ASSQVRSSGVWGQF
12,TRBV27,TRBJ1-5,.,ASSPLGSGQPQH
10,TRBV19,TRBJ1-5,.,ASSIANQPQH
13,TRBV11-2,TRBJ2-1,once,ASSLLTSGYNEQF
11,TRBV29-1,TRBJ2-7,.,SVATSGSYEQY
14,TRBV18,TRBJ2-6,.,ASSLKTVSGANVLT
10,TRBV29-1,TRBJ1-2,.,SGGPTSIGYT
12,TRBV6-5,TRBJ2-5,.,ASLPSGSGQTQY
11,TRBV4-2,TRBJ1-2,.,ASSQETGDGYT
16,TRBV7-9,TRBJ2-3,once,ASSFDPRRQGAWDTQY
14,TRBV14,TRBJ2-3,.,ASSQLPGLGVDTQY
12,TRBV5-1,TRBJ1-4,.,ASSYRGTNEKLF
11,TRBV5-6,TRBJ2-7,.,ASSLWTPYEQY
13,TRBV6-1,TRBJ2-3,.,ASSESTGTGDTQY
11,TRBV30,TRBJ2-5,.,ASHLGRKGTQY
12,TRBV7-9,TRBJ1-1,.,ASNPGQSNTEAF
13,TRBV11-2,TRBJ2-3,.,ASSLNGRETDTQY
11,TRBV30,TRBJ2-2,few,AWRYSNTGELF
12,TRBV7-2,TRBJ1-5,once,ASSLASSNQPQH
13,TRBV7-7,TRBJ2-5,few,ASSLDWAGRETQY
13,TRBV30,TRBJ2-6,.,AWTKGDSGANVLT
13,TRBV7-9,TRBJ1-2,.,ASSSIIATNYGYT
14,TRBV5-5,TRBJ2-7,.,ASSLVPGTASYEQY
16,TRBV27,TRBJ1-2,.,ASSLCRGRETRCYGYT
14,TRBV23-1,TRBJ2-1,.,ASSQLTSDNYNEQF
15,TRBV12-2,TRBJ2-1,.,ASRLGNAQISYNEQF
12,TRBV2,TRBJ1-5,once,ASYNIQGAQPQH
14,TRBV4-1,TRBJ2-3,few,ASSPNLAGASDTQY
16,TRBV5-1,TRBJ1-4,once,ASSLDRDRGTTNEKLF
12,TRBV6-6,TRBJ2-3,once,ASTTPRGTDTQY
9,TRBV7-7,TRBJ2-5,.,ASSSGVTQY
16,TRBV9,TRBJ2-6,.,ASSPRDRVLSGANVLT
10,TRBV6-6,TRBJ2-3,.,ASSFIGDTQY